This TCR beta chain is from a study of monozygotic twins with inflammatory bowel disease. cDNA encoding TCRalpha and TCRbeta underwent two nested PCRs of roughly 15 and 9 cycles, each of which was followed by bead purification. TCRdb re-called the 5' RACE reads; one entry per CDR3 protein, DNA not given. The sample features about 140,000 distinct CDR3 sequences, with 0.95% to 1.5% in its top ten. Overall study findings and caveats: Part of the variability in patient repertoires may have come from differing immunosuppressive treatments. Healthy co-twins had higher TCRbeta inverse Simpson diversity than their IBD twins.

CDR3 length: 15 amino acids. The germline V gene encodes CDR1 SGHRS and CDR2 YFSETQ. Details on this clonotype: What it binds is not known.

This chain uses TRBV5-1 with TRBJ1-4; TCRdb reports TRBD1, a call that lacks DNA to check it against. Sequenced material: blood. The receptor's source is a human donor with ulcerative colitis or Crohn's disease, or a healthy co-twin of an affected twin (not recorded which). The CDR3: CASSSKQGLDEKLFF.